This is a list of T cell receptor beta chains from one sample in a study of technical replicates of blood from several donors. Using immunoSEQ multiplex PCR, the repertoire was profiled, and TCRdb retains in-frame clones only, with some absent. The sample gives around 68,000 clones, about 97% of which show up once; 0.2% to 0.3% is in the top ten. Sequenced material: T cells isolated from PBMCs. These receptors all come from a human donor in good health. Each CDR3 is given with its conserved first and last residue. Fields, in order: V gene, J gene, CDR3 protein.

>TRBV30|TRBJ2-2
CAWSLGGNTGELFF
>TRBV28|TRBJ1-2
CASSAEGHPYTNYGYTF
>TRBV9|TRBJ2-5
CASSVTGIQETQYF
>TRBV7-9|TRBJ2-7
CASSSSSTGEQYF
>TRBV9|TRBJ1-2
CASSVGGQPWGYTF
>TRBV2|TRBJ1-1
CASSRDRGTEAFF
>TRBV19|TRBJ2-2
CASSMPTILGELFF
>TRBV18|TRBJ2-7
CATARSTAYEQYF
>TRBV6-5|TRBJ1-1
CASRQGLNTEAFF
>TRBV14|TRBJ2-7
CASSPRTGSVHEQYF
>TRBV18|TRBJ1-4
CASSPGASNEKLFF
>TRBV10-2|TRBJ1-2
CASSRTGEYGYTF
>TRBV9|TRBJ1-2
CASSAADRDRGYTF
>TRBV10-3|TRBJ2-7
CAIRHSGTGDPGSYEQYF
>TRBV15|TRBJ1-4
CASRQGPGKLFF
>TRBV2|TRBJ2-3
CASRDRGWTDTQYF
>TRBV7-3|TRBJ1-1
CASSPFSNTEAFF
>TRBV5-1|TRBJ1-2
CASSTGTSNYGYTF
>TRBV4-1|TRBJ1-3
CASSLDQAGGGNTIYF
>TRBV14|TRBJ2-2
CASSQNGNTGELFF
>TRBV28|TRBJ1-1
CASSLQGLNTEAFF
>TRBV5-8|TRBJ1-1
CASSSPGQGPWEEAFF
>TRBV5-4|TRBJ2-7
CASSTRQGSNEQYF
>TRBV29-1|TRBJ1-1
CSGHEGGETEAFF
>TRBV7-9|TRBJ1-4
CASSLRGGGSEKLFF
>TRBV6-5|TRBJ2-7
CASSKSREGSYEQYF
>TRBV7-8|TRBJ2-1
CASSIGGLNNEQFF
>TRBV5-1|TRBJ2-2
CASSLRLAGADRTGELFF
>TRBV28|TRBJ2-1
CASSLGTSGPYNEQFF
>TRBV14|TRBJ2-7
CASSPWTGYYEQYF
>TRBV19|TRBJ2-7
CASAQGAYEQYF
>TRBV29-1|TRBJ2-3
CSVEARGLETDTQYF
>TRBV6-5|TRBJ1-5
CASSGVGNQPQHF
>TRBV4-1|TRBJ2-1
CASSQDPSGSDYNEQFF
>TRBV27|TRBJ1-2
CASSLGATDGYTF
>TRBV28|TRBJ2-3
CASSGQPTDTQYF
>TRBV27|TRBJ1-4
CASRFSSAYNEKLFF
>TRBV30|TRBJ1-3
CACPILPGNTIYF
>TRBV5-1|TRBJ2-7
CASRQTSSYEQYF
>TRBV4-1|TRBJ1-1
CASSHGSVLGMNTEAFF
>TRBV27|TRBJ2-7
CASSRLAGETYEQYF
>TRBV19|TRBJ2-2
CASSSRGSGMWVTGELFF
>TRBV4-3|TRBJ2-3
CASSPTESPSDTQYF
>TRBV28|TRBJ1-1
CASSAYRAGITEAFF
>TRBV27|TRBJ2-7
CASSKGPDEQYF
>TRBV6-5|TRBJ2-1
CASSSPRQGMSDEQFF
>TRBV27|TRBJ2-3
CASSSFQSTDTQYF
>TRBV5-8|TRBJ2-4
CASSNAPGNIQYF
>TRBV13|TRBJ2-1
CASSGRLAGFYNEQFF
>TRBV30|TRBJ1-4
CAWSVRDEKLFF
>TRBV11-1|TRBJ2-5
CASSSTSGGRETQYF
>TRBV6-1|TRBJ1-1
CASSESGGLDTEAFF